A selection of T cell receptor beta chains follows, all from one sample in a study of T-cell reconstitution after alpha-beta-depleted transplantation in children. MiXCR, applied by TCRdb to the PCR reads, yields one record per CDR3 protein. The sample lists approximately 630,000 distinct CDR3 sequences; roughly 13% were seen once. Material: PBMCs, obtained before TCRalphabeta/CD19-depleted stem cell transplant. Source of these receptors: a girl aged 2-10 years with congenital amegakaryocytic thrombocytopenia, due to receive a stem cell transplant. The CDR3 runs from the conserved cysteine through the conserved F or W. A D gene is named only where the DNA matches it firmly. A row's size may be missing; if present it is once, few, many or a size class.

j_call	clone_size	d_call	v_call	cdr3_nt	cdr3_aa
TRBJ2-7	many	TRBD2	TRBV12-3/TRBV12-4	TGTGCCAGCAGTTCGAGACTAGCGGGGGTCTACGAGCAGTACTTC	CASSSRLAGVYEQYF
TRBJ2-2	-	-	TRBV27	TGTGCCAGCAGTCCTAAGGTTTGGGGCGGAAACACCGGGGAGCTGTTTTTT	CASSPKVWGGNTGELFF
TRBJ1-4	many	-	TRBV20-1	TGCAGTGCCTTATATGGACAGTTAGTAACGGGTACGGAAAAACTGTTTTTT	CSALYGQLVTGTEKLFF
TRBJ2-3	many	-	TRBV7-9	TGTGCCAGCAGCTTTTTGGTCTACAGGCCGCCAGATACGCAGTATTTT	CASSFLVYRPPDTQYF
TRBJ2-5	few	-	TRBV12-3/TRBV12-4	TGTGCCAGCAAACCCTCAAACTATGAGACCCAGTACTTC	CASKPSNYETQYF
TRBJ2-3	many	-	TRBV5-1	TGCGCCAGCAGCTTGGCCGGCTCGAACCGCGAGTTTGATACGCAGTATTTT	CASSLAGSNREFDTQYF
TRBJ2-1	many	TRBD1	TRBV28	TGTGCCAGCAATCGAATTAGGACAGGGGGCTTGTATGAGCAGTTCTTC	CASNRIRTGGLYEQFF
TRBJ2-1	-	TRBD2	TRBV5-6	TGTGCCAGCAGCTTGGTAGCGGGAGGGCTCGGAGGCAATGAGCAGTTCTTC	CASSLVAGGLGGNEQFF
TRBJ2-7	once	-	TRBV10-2	TGCGCCAGCGTGCCAGCCTTAGGGTGGGAGCAGTACTTC	CASVPALGWEQYF
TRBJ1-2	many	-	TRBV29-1	TGCAGCGTTGAAGATGTTTCGCTTACCTATGGCTACACCTTC	CSVEDVSLTYGYTF
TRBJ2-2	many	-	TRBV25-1	TGTGCCAGCGATCCCAGGGACGGCGGGGAGCTGTTTTTT	CASDPRDGGELFF
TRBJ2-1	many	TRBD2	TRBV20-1	TGCAGTGGCGAACCGGGACTAGCCCCCCACAATGAGCAGTTCTTC	CSGEPGLAPHNEQFF
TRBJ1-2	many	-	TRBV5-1	TGCGCCAGCAGCTTGGAAGTAGGCAACTATGGCTACACCTTC	CASSLEVGNYGYTF